This paragraph reports one T cell receptor (beta chain). The length of the CDR3 is 16 residues. The germline V gene encodes CDR1 GTSNPN and CDR2 SVGIG (reference sequence). Trimming pared 3 bases from V and 3 bases from J, leaving 17 bases between. This specimen comes from a study of control samples from healthy donors and cancer patients. TCRdb's copy holds only in-frame clones and misses some; the assay was immunoSEQ multiplex PCR. The data contain roughly 26,000 clones, roughly four fifths of them singletons. The chain couples TRBV30 to TRBJ1-4; tentatively, D is TRBD1 (6 bases). The sample taken for sequencing was PBMCs. The TCR originated in a man in his fifties or sixties with colorectal cancer. The CDR3 sequence: CAWRTTGPVANEKLFF. As DNA, the CDR3 is TGTGCCTGGAGAACGACAGGACCTGTTGCTAATGAAAAACTGTTTTTT.